Each of the 12 T cell receptor beta chains below was sequenced from the same sample in a study of cytomegalovirus exposure and HLA in healthy donors. Primers for the PCR totalled 60 Vbeta and 13 Jbeta. The table came from immunoSEQ multiplex PCR; TCRdb's copy has only in-frame clones and leaves some out. The table includes 150,000 to 200,000 clones, approximately 81% detected once. The sample was PBMCs. These receptors originate from a woman between 45 and 60 years old in good health and CMV-seronegative.

The chain carries TRBV27 and TRBJ2-3; 11 nucleotides agree with TRBD2. V lost 6 bases to trimming and J lost 5 bases; unmatched junction nucleotides: 10. CDR3 length: 16 residues. CDR1 and CDR2 (germline): MNHEY, SMNVEV (reference sequence). The CDR3 coding sequence is TGTGCCAGCAGGTCCCTAGCGGGGGGCCACGGAGATACGCAGTATTTT. It translates to CASRSLAGGHGDTQYF.

V gene TRBV11-2 combines with J gene TRBJ2-4; the D gene is possibly TRBD1 (6 bases). Germline V CDR1 and CDR2: SGHAT, FQNNGV. The CDR3 runs to 15 residues. V was pared by 4 bases and J by 9 bases, with 19 bases between. The CDR3 is CASSSTWGHDGIQYF. CDR3 DNA sequence: TGTGCCAGCAGCTCCACCTGGGGACACGACGGCATTCAGTACTTC.

The chain is built from TRBV2 and TRBJ2-1; TRBD2 might be the D (5 bases). This CDR3 is 12 amino acids long. The germline V gene has CDR1 SNHLY and CDR2 FYNNEI. V was pared by 6 bases and J by 7 bases, with 10 bases between. Here the CDR3 reads CASRRVQNEQFF. Written as DNA, the CDR3 is TGTGCCAGCAGGAGGGTTCAAAATGAGCAGTTCTTC.

V and J are TRBV27 and TRBJ2-1; D might be TRBD2 (5 bases). The CDR3 is 14 residues long. V shed 4 bases and J shed 4 bases, with 11 bases lying between them. The germline V gene has CDR1 MNHEY and CDR2 SMNVEV (reference sequence). CDR3 sequence reads: CASSYGRAYNEQFF. In DNA, the CDR3 is TGTGCCAGCAGTTACGGGCGGGCTTACAATGAGCAGTTCTTC.

The chain couples TRBV5-1 to TRBJ2-2, with TRBD1 as a possible D gene (6 bases). V gave up 4 bases and J gave up 1 base, with 11 bases separating them. Germline CDR1 reads SGHRS; CDR2 reads YFSETQ. The CDR3 has 15 residues. In DNA, the CDR3 is TGCGCCAGCAGCAGGACAGCCGAGAACACCGGGGAGCTGTTTTTT. Protein product: CASSRTAENTGELFF. Full variable domain (remainder filled in from reference TRBV5-1 and TRBJ2-2): KAGVTQTPRYLIKTRGQQVTLSCSPISGHRSVSWYQQTPGQGLQFLFEYFSETQRNKGNFPGRFSGRQFSNSRSEMNVSTLELGDSALYLCASSRTAENTGELFFGEGSRLTVL.

This clone has just a few counts. The chain uses TRBV5-1 and TRBJ1-4; D gene ambiguous. This CDR3 comprises 14 residues. Per the germline V gene, CDR1 is SGHRS and CDR2 is YFSETQ. V gave up 7 bases and J gave up 8 bases, with 18 bases separating them. CDR3: CASSQGRAGEKLFF. The CDR3 nucleotides read TGCGCCAGCTCCCAAGGGAGGGCTGGAGAAAAACTGTTTTTT.

This CDR3 reads CASSSYSYEQYF. The CDR3 bases are TGTGCCAGCAGTTCCTACAGCTACGAGCAGTACTTC. V and J are TRBV28 and TRBJ2-7; no definite D call. Germline V lookup: CDR1 MDHEN, CDR2 SYDVKM. The CDR3 totals 12 residues. Trimming removed 4 bases at V and 3 bases at J, with 7 bases between.

This rearrangement joins TRBV28 to TRBJ1-2, with D possibly being TRBD1 (6 bases). CDR1 MDHEN and CDR2 SYDVKM come from the germline V gene. The V end was cut by 7 bases, the J end by 3 bases, with 12 bases between. This CDR3 region has 13 residues. The CDR3 DNA is TGTGCCAGCATCCCAGGGGACGACTATGGCTACACCTTC. This gives the protein CASIPGDDYGYTF.

The rearrangement uses TRBV19 and TRBJ1-1, with a weak D call TRBD1 (5 bases). Germline CDR1 and CDR2: LNHDA and SQIVND (reference sequence). V lost 7 bases, J lost 7 bases, and 16 bases lay in between. The CDR3 has 13 residues. CDR3 in amino acids: CASTPIWGGEAFF. Here the CDR3 DNA reads TGTGCCAGTACTCCGATCTGGGGGGGTGAAGCTTTCTTT. Together with reference TRBV19 and TRBJ1-1, the CDR3 gives the full variable domain: DGGITQSPKYLFRKEGQNVTLSCEQNLNHDAMYWYRQDPGQGLRLIYYSQIVNDFQKGDIAEGYSVSREKKESFPLTVTSAQKNPTAFYLCASTPIWGGEAFFGQGTRLTVV.

This chain uses TRBV5-5 with TRBJ2-1, with TRBD2 matching over 15 bases. CDR1 and CDR2 (germline): SGHKS, YYEKEE (reference sequence). V lost 1 base to trimming and J lost 5 bases; unmatched junction nucleotides: 7. The CDR3 contains 18 residues. CDR3 in amino acids: CASSLWGLAGGRDNEQFF. Here the CDR3 DNA reads TGTGCCAGCAGCTTGTGGGGACTAGCGGGGGGCAGAGACAATGAGCAGTTCTTC.

CDR3 loop: CATQNRENTEAFF. The CDR3, as DNA: TGCGCCACCCAAAACAGGGAGAACACTGAAGCTTTCTTT. The rearrangement links TRBV10-2 to TRBJ1-1; D is possibly TRBD1 (6 bases). The germline gives CDR1 WSHSY, CDR2 SAAADI. The CDR3 consists of 13 residues. V dropped 10 bases and J dropped 1 base, with 13 bases sitting between them.

Turning to this clone: Other nucleotide sequences in the sample specify the same CDR3. The chain has TRBV4-3 and TRBJ1-6; D may be TRBD1 (6 bases). Germline loops: CDR1 LGHNA, CDR2 YSLEER. The V end was cut by 0 bases, the J end by 4 bases, with 10 bases between. The CDR3 loop spans 16 amino acids. The CDR3 DNA reads as TGCGCCAGCAGCCAAGACGGGACACCTTATAATTCACCCCTCCACTTT. Residues: CASSQDGTPYNSPLHF.